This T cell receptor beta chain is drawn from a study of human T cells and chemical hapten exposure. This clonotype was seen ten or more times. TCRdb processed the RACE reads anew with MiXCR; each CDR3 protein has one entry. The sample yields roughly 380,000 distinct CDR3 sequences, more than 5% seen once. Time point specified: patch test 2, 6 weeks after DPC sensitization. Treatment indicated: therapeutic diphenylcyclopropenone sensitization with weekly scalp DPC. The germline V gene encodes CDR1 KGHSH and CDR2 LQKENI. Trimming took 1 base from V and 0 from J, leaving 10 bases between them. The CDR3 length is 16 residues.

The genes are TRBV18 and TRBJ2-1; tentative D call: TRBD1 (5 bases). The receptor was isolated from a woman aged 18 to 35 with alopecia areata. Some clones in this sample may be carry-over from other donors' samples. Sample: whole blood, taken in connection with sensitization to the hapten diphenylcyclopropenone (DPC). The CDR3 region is CASSPQGLDSYNEQFF. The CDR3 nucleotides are TGTGCCAGCTCACCACAGGGGTTGGACTCCTACAATGAGCAGTTCTTC.